The 22 T cell receptor beta chains presented below share a single source sample, sequenced in a study of T cells in Graves' hyperthyroidism and ophthalmopathy. RNA transcripts served as the template for amplifying TCR beta CDR3 regions. Primed by the HTBI set, a first-round RT-PCR was run on the TCR CDR3. TCRdb re-derived calls from the multiplex PCR reads in MiXCR, one entry per CDR3 protein. The table lists 500,000 to 650,000 distinct CDR3 sequences, 14% of them singletons, with approximately 13% in the top ten. Sequenced input: blood. All receptors derive from a woman aged 40 to 50 with Graves' hyperthyroidism.

This clonotype was counted at least ten times. CDR3 DNA: TGTGCCAGCCGTACAGGGCTCACTAATGAAAAACTGTTTTTT. Its protein product is CASRTGLTNEKLFF. The chain employs TRBV2 and TRBJ1-4, with a possible D match to TRBD1 (6 bases). Germline CDR1 and CDR2: SNHLY and FYNNEI. The V and J ends lost 8 bases and 2 bases respectively, with 12 bases between them. The CDR3 is 14 amino acids.

This clonotype showed up many times. The chain is built from TRBV29-1 and TRBJ2-5, with 12 bases fitting TRBD2. Losses at the gene ends were 0 bases for V and 7 bases for J; bases not matched to a gene: 3. This CDR3 region has 14 residues. Germline loops: CDR1 SQVTM, CDR2 ANQGSEA. The CDR3 coding sequence is TGCAGCGTTGAAGACCAGGGACTAGCGGGGACCCAGTACTTC. Protein sequence: CSVEDQGLAGTQYF. The entire variable domain, with the rest obtained from reference TRBV29-1 and TRBJ2-5, is as follows: SAVISQKPSRDICQRGTSLTIQCQVDSQVTMMFWYRQQPGQSLTLIATANQGSEATYESGFVIDKFPISRPNLTFSTLTVSNMSPEDSSIYLCSVEDQGLAGTQYFGPGTRLLVL.

This clonotype was seen more than once but under ten times. The rearrangement uses TRBV2 and TRBJ1-4; D is possibly TRBD1 (5 bases). V lost 7 bases and J 7 bases, leaving 13 bases between the germline ends. This CDR3 spans 13 amino acids. Germline values: CDR1 SNHLY, CDR2 FYNNEI. CDR3 residues: CASIPGTAEKLFF. In DNA form, the CDR3 reads TGTGCCAGCATCCCAGGGACCGCTGAAAAACTGTTTTTT.

This chain's CDR3 is CASREEGPSYNEQFF. CDR3 coding DNA: TGCGCCAGCAGGGAGGAGGGCCCCTCTTACAATGAGCAGTTCTTC. The chain has TRBV5-1 and TRBJ2-1; D possibly corresponds to TRBD2 (6 bases). The V end was cut by 5 bases, the J end by 4 bases, with 16 bases between. Looked up from germline, CDR1 is SGHRS and CDR2 is YFSETQ. The CDR3 contains 15 residues.

This clonotype has a count of ten or more. This chain uses TRBV12-3 or TRBV12-4 with TRBJ2-5; the match to TRBD2 covers 7 bases. This CDR3 spans 11 amino acids. Trimming took 6 bases from V and 13 from J; bases not matched to a gene: 8. Here the CDR3 reads CASSDGTGGYF. The CDR3, as DNA: TGTGCCAGCAGCGATGGGACGGGAGGGTACTTC.

This clonotype came up many times. The CDR3 DNA reads as TGTGCCACCGCAAGCGGCCTAGCCCTCAACAATGAGCAGTTCTTC. It specifies CATASGLALNNEQFF. The rearrangement joins TRBV12-3 or TRBV12-4 to TRBJ2-1; tentatively, D is TRBD2 (5 bases). The CDR3 has 15 residues. V was trimmed by 10 bases and J by 5 bases, leaving 21 bases between them.

This clonotype was observed many times. The rearrangement links TRBV2 to TRBJ1-5; TRBD1 agrees at 8 bases. The germline gives CDR1 SNHLY, CDR2 FYNNEI. V lost 6 bases, J lost 0 bases, and 19 bases stayed unmatched. This CDR3 contains 20 residues. As DNA, the CDR3 is TGTGCCAGCAGCCTAGGTCGGGGGCAGGGGGCAAGGGATAGCAATCAGCCCCAGCATTTT. Protein product: CASSLGRGQGARDSNQPQHF. Combining the CDR3 with reference TRBV2 and TRBJ1-5 gives the whole variable domain EPEVTQTPSHQVTQMGQEVILRCVPISNHLYFYWYRQILGQKVEFLVSFYNNEISEKSEIFDDQFSVERPDGSNFTLKIRSTKLEDSAMYFCASSLGRGQGARDSNQPQHFGDGTRLSIL.

This clonotype was seen ten or more times. The chain combines TRBV6-1 with TRBJ1-3; TRBD1 aligns across 7 bases. Per the germline V gene, CDR1 is MNHNS and CDR2 is SASEGT. The V segment lost 6 bases and the J segment 4 bases; nucleotides outside the gene matches: 9. The CDR3 spans 15 residues. This CDR3 reads CASSYFTGAGNTIYF. For the CDR3, the DNA is TGTGCCAGCAGCTACTTTACAGGGGCAGGAAACACCATATATTTT.

This clonotype appeared many times. This chain joins TRBV27 and TRBJ2-5; D may be TRBD1 or TRBD2 (7 bases each). This CDR3 contains 14 residues. Trimming pared 3 bases from V and 6 bases from J, leaving 14 bases between. The germline V gene encodes CDR1 MNHEY and CDR2 SMNVEV (reference sequence). CDR3: CASSLTGTKKTQYF. The DNA for the CDR3 is TGTGCCAGCAGTTTGACAGGGACTAAAAAGACCCAGTACTTC.

This rearrangement joins TRBV4-1 to TRBJ1-1; D is unresolved. Germline values: CDR1 MGHRA, CDR2 YSYEKL. CDR3 length: 13 residues. V was shortened by 1 base and J by 3 bases, with 6 bases between the two germline ends. Here the CDR3 DNA reads TGCGCCAGCAGCCAAGCCGGCCACACTGAAGCTTTCTTT. Translating gives CASSQAGHTEAFF.

Ten or more counts support this clonotype. The chain is built from TRBV27 and TRBJ2-1; TRBD2 might be the D (5 bases). With 7 bases removed from V and 5 bases from J, the gap between germline ends came to 12 bases. CDR1 and CDR2 from the germline V gene are MNHEY and SMNVEV (reference sequence). The CDR3 is 13 residues long. The CDR3 region is CASMATNHNEQFF. The CDR3 nucleotides are TGTGCCAGCATGGCGACTAACCACAATGAGCAGTTCTTC.

This clonotype was seen more than once but under ten times. The chain joins TRBV20-1 to TRBJ2-4; 13 bases agree with TRBD2. Germline V gives CDR1 DFQATT, CDR2 SNEGSKA (reference sequence). V was clipped by 6 bases and J by 6 bases; unmatched bases: 2. The CDR3 spans 13 residues. The CDR3 bases are TGCAGTGCGGGACTAGCGGGACTAAACATTCAGTACTTC. It is translated as CSAGLAGLNIQYF.

This clonotype has a count of ten or more. The rearrangement links TRBV11-2 to TRBJ2-3; D is possibly TRBD1 (5 bases). The ends were cut back, 4 bases at V and 2 bases at J, with 19 bases in the middle. The germline CDR1 and CDR2 sequences are SGHAT and FQNNGV. The CDR3 extends over 17 amino acids. CDR3 coding DNA: TGTGCCAGCAGCTCCCCCCAAGACAGAGTTTTCACAGATACGCAGTATTTT. Amino acid sequence: CASSSPQDRVFTDTQYF.

This clonotype was counted many times. The chain is built from TRBV10-3 and TRBJ1-2; D gene ambiguous. Germline V gene sequence: CDR1 ENHRY, CDR2 SYGVKD. V was shortened by 3 bases and J by 5 bases, with 7 bases between the two germline ends. The CDR3 has 12 amino acids. The CDR3 is CAISDPPYGYTF. DNA for the CDR3: TGTGCCATCAGTGACCCCCCATATGGCTACACCTTC.

Ten or more counts support this clonotype. This chain joins TRBV18 and TRBJ2-5; possibly TRBD2 for D (6 bases). CDR3 length: 13 amino acids. CDR1 and CDR2 (germline): KGHSH, LQKENI. The V end was cut by 5 bases, the J end by 5 bases, with 12 bases between. CDR3 nucleotide sequence: TGTGCCAGCTCAAACCCTAGCGACGAGACCCAGTACTTC. Protein product: CASSNPSDETQYF.

The CDR3 loop reads CASSPSVADASLSYEQYF. CDR3 DNA: TGTGCCAGCAGCCCCTCGGTGGCGGACGCCTCATTGTCCTACGAGCAGTACTTC. The chain employs TRBV9 and TRBJ2-7; D remains unclear. Trimming took off 4 bases at V and 1 base at J, with 24 bases between the two ends. There are 18 residues in the CDR3. Per germline, CDR1 SGDLS and CDR2 YYNGEE.

This clonotype was counted many times. V usage is TRBV5-8 and J usage is TRBJ2-2; no reliable D call. The CDR3 sequence is 16 residues long. V gave up 4 bases and J gave up 0 bases, with 13 bases separating them. Germline V gene data show CDR1 as SGHTS and CDR2 as YDEGEE. The DNA for the CDR3 is TGTGCCAGCAGCCCACGTCCGGCAGCGAACACCGGGGAGCTGTTTTTT. Amino acids: CASSPRPAANTGELFF.

About this clonotype: A single base separates this from a much larger clone, so it may be a read error. The rearrangement uses TRBV20-1 and TRBJ2-2; 7 nucleotides match TRBD1. Per germline, CDR1 DFQATT and CDR2 SNEGSKA (reference sequence). The junction had 3 bases not matched to a gene; V was cut back by 1 base and J by 1 base. This CDR3 has 15 residues. The CDR3 loop reads CSARGTGMNTGELFF. The CDR3 region has the DNA TGCAGTGCTAGAGGGACAGGCATGAACACCGGGGAGCTGTTTTTT.

The chain combines TRBV10-3 with TRBJ1-6, with 8 bases identical to TRBD1. Germline CDR1 ENHRY, CDR2 SYGVKD. V dropped 8 bases and J dropped 7; count of bases not matched to a gene: 4. The CDR3 is 13 residues long. The CDR3 sequence: CAIGQGENSPLHF. The CDR3 DNA reads as TGTGCCATCGGACAGGGTGAAAATTCACCCCTCCACTTT.

This clonotype appeared a few times. J is TRBJ2-6 and V is TRBV6-1; TRBD1 might be the D (5 bases). V was shortened by 0 bases and J by 2 bases, with 8 bases between the two germline ends. CDR3 size: 16 residues. Germline-derived CDR1 and CDR2 are MNHNS and SASEGT. Written as DNA, the CDR3 is TGTGCCAGCAGTGAAGCGCTGGGGCCTGGGGCCAACGTCCTGACTTTC. It encodes CASSEALGPGANVLTF.

There are many counts of this clonotype. The chain couples TRBV29-1 to TRBJ2-3; D gene uncertain. V lost 7 bases to trimming and J lost 5 bases, with 10 bases between them. The length of the CDR3 is 11 residues. Germline CDR1 reads SQVTM; CDR2 reads ANQGSEA. The CDR3: CSGGNVDTQYF. As DNA, the CDR3 is TGCAGCGGTGGAAATGTAGATACGCAGTATTTT.

For the CDR3, the DNA is TGTGCCATCAGTGAAATAGGACAGAACTATGGCTACACCTTC. This codes for CAISEIGQNYGYTF. The chain combines TRBV10-3 with TRBJ1-2; TRBD1 is a possible D gene (6 bases). Trimming took 3 bases from V and 2 from J, leaving 10 bases between them. Germline CDR1 is ENHRY and CDR2 is SYGVKD. The CDR3 has 14 amino acids.